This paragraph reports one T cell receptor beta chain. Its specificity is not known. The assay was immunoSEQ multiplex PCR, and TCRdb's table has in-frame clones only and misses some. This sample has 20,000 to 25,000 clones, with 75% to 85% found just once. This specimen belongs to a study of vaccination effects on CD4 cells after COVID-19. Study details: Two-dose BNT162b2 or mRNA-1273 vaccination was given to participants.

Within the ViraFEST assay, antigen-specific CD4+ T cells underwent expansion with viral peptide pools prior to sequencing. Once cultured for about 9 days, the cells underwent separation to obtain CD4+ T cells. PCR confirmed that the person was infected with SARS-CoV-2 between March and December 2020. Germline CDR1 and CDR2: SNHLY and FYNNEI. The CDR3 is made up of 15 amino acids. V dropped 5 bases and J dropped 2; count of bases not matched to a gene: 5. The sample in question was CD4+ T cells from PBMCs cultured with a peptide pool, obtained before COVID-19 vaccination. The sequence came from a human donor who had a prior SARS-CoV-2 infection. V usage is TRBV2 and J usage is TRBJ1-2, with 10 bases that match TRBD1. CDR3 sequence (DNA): TGTGCCAGCAGTACTAGGACAGGGGGGAACTATGGCTACACCTTC. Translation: CASSTRTGGNYGYTF.